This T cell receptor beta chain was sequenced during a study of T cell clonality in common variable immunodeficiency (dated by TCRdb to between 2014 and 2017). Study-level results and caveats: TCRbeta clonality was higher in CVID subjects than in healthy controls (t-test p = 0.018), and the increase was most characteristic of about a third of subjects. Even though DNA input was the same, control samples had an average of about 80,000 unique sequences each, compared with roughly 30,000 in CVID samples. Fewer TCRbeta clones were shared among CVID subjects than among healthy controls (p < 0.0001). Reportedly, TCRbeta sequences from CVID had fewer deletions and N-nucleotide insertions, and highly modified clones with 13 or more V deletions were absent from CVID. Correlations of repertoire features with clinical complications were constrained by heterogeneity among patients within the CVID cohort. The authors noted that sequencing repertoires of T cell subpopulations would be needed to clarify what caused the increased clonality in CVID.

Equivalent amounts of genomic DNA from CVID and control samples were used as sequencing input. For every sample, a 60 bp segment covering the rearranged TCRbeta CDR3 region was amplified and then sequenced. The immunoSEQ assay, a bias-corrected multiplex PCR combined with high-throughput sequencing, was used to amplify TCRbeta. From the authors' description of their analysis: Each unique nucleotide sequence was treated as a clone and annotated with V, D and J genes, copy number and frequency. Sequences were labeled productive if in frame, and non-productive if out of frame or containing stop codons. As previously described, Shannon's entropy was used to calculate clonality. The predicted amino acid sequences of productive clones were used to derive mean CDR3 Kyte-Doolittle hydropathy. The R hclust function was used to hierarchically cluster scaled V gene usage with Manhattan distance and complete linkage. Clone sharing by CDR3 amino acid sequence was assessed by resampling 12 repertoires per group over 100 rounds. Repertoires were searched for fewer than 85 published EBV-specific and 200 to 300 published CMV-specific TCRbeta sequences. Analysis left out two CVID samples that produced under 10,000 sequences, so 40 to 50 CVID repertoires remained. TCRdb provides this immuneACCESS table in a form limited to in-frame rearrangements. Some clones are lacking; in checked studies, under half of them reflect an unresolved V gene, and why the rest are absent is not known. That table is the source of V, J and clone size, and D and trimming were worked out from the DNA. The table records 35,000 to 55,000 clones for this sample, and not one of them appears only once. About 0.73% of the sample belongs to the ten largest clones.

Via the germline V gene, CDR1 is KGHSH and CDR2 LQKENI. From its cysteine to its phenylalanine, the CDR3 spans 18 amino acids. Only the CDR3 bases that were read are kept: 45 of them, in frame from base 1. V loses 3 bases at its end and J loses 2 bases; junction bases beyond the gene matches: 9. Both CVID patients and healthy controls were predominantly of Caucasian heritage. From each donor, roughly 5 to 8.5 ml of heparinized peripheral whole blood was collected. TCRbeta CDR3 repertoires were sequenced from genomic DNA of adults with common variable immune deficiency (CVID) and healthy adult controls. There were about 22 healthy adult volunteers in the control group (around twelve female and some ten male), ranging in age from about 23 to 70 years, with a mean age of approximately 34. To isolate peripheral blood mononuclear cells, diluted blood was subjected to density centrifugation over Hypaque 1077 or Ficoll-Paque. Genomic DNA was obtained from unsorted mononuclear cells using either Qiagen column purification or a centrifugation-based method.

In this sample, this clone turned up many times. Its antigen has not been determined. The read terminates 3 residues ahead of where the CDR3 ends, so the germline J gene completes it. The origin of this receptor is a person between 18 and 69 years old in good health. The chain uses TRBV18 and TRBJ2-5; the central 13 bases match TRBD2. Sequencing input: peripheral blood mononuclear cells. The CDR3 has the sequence CASSPTLAGGPGQETQYF. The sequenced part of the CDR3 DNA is TGTGCCAGCTCACCGACACTAGCGGGAGGGCCTGGGCAAGAGACC.